Each of the 12 T cell receptor beta chains below was sequenced from the same sample in a study of sequential checkpoint blockade in melanoma. Measured with immunoSEQ multiplex PCR; TCRdb has only the in-frame clones, and not every one. The sample has about 22,000 clones, roughly 80% seen once; the top ten hold around 10%. This sample's treatment: randomized to nivolumab then ipilimumab (arm A) or the reverse (arm B). Sequenced here: CD8+ T cells sorted from blood (inferred from file names), sampled from a patient given nivolumab and ipilimumab in sequence. These receptor sequences come from a human donor with melanoma.

This chain links TRBV11-2 with TRBJ2-1; TRBD2 aligns across 8 bases. Unmatched junction bases numbered 13, after V lost 3 bases and J lost 6 bases. CDR3 size: 17 residues. Germline CDR1 SGHAT, CDR2 FQNNGV. This chain's CDR3 is CASSFPALAGPTNEQFF. CDR3 DNA: TGTGCCAGCAGCTTCCCCGCGCTAGCGGGCCCCACCAATGAGCAGTTCTTC.

This clone occurred a few times. The chain carries TRBV5-4 and TRBJ2-3; D is unresolved. V lost 6 bases, J lost 11 bases, and 16 bases lay in between. Germline CDR1 and CDR2: SGHNT and YYREEE (reference sequence). This CDR3 has 12 amino acids. CDR3 DNA: TGTGCCAGCAACTCCCTAGACGAGAGGCAGTATTTT. This codes for CASNSLDERQYF.

Here the CDR3 DNA reads TGTGCCATCAGTCAGGAAAGGTATGGCTACACCTTC. Its translation is CAISQERYGYTF. This chain connects TRBV10-3 to TRBJ1-2, with D unresolved. Germline V CDR1 and CDR2: ENHRY, SYGVKD. V was shortened by 5 bases and J by 5 bases, with 9 bases between the two germline ends. The CDR3 runs to 12 residues.

V gene TRBV2 combines with J gene TRBJ2-3, with D perhaps TRBD2 (6 bases). V was clipped by 6 bases and J by 2 bases, with 21 bases between them. Germline assignment: CDR1 SNHLY and CDR2 FYNNEI. The CDR3 has 17 residues. DNA of the CDR3: TGTGCCAGCAGCTCCTTAATGTTGGGACTTTTCACAGATACGCAGTATTTT. It yields the protein CASSSLMLGLFTDTQYF.

This sequence joins TRBV4-3 and TRBJ2-5, with D perhaps TRBD2 (6 bases). Looked up from germline, CDR1 is LGHNA and CDR2 is YSLEER. Trimming left V 3 bases short and J 12 bases short, with 23 bases between. There are 15 residues in the CDR3. CDR3 nucleotide sequence: TGCGCCAGCAGCCAGGAACTAGCTAATCCGGTCGTGAAGTACTTC. It codes for CASSQELANPVVKYF.

In this sample, this clone turned up a few times. The V call is TRBV4-1, the J call TRBJ2-1; the match to TRBD2 covers 11 bases. Trimming at V came to 6 bases and at J to 4 bases, leaving 8 bases not matched to a gene. Per germline, CDR1 MGHRA and CDR2 YSYEKL. The CDR3 has 16 amino acids. The CDR3 nucleotides are TGCGCCAGCAGGGAGGTAGCGGGGGGGTCGTACAATGAGCAGTTCTTC. Its translation is CASREVAGGSYNEQFF.

The rearrangement joins TRBV5-1 to TRBJ2-7, with 11 bases identical to TRBD1. The junction had 4 bases not matched to a gene; V was cut back by 2 bases and J by 6 bases. This CDR3 region has 14 residues. Per germline, CDR1 SGHRS and CDR2 YFSETQ. CDR3 sequence (DNA): TGCGCCAGCAGCTTCGGGACAGGGGGGATCGAGCAGTACTTC. Protein sequence: CASSFGTGGIEQYF.

This sequence joins TRBV5-1 and TRBJ1-1; D is undetermined. The CDR3 runs 12 residues. V was shortened by 7 bases and J by 2 bases, with 9 bases between the two germline ends. Looked up from germline, CDR1 is SGHRS and CDR2 is YFSETQ. The DNA for the CDR3 is TGCGCCAGCGGTCGTAGTAACACTGAAGCTTTCTTT. It codes for CASGRSNTEAFF.

The chain uses TRBV2 and TRBJ2-2; 9 nucleotides align to TRBD2. In germline, CDR1 is SNHLY, CDR2 FYNNEI. The CDR3 sequence is 15 residues long. Trimming cost V 3 bases and J 4 bases; bases outside gene matches: 3. The CDR3 sequence is CASSDSRGGTGELFF. In DNA form, the CDR3 reads TGTGCCAGCAGTGATTCGCGGGGGGGCACCGGGGAGCTGTTTTTT.

This rearrangement joins TRBV5-1 to TRBJ1-1; TRBD1 matches at 8 bases. The J segment lost 0 bases and the V segment lost 5 bases, leaving 3 bases of the junction unmatched. The CDR3 spans 14 residues. Germline-derived CDR1 and CDR2 are SGHRS and YFSETQ. CDR3 region: CASSYRGMNTEAFF. For the CDR3, the DNA is TGCGCCAGCAGTTACAGGGGGATGAACACTGAAGCTTTCTTT. Variable domain in full (rest from reference TRBV5-1 and TRBJ1-1): KAGVTQTPRYLIKTRGQQVTLSCSPISGHRSVSWYQQTPGQGLQFLFEYFSETQRNKGNFPGRFSGRQFSNSRSEMNVSTLELGDSALYLCASSYRGMNTEAFFGQGTRLTVV.

This clone was recorded a few times. The J gene is TRBJ2-7, the V gene TRBV30; 7 bases agree with TRBD1. The end of the DNA is better explained by TRBJ2-5, so the J call may be wrong. Germline V gene lookup returns CDR1 GTSNPN and CDR2 SVGIG (reference sequence). CDR3 length equals 13 residues. The CDR3 nucleotides are TGTGCCTGGGGGTGGGACAGCCAAGAGACCCAGTACTTC. It is translated as CAWGWDSQETQYF.

This clone was seen only once. The V call is TRBV4-3, the J call TRBJ1-3, with TRBD1 identical over 8 bases. J lost 3 bases, V lost 0 bases, and 1 base had no gene match. Germline V lookup: CDR1 LGHNA, CDR2 YSLEER. This CDR3 contains 15 residues. CDR3 sequence reads: CASSQDRGLGNTIYF. Here the CDR3 DNA reads TGCGCCAGCAGCCAAGACAGGGGGCTTGGAAACACCATATATTTT.